This TCR beta chain was sequenced during a study of a mutant IDH1 vaccine in newly diagnosed glioma. About the research overall: Patients, over weeks 1, 3, 5, 7, 11, 15, 19 and 23, received a total of eight vaccinations. Patients were pretreated with radiotherapy, temozolomide, or both, mostly both. Patients under treatment included about 60% males and about 40% females and had a mean age of approximately 40 years.

Remarks on this clone: Its target is unknown.

This table comes from immunoSEQ multiplex PCR, and its TCRdb copy is limited to in-frame clones, with some not included. Here the sample spans 50,000 to 65,000 clones, 91% being singletons. The time point here: week 11, during vaccination. Mutant IDH1 20-mer peptide, at 300 ug, made up each vaccine dose, with topical imiquimod. The input for sequencing was PBMCs, taken from a glioma patient whose treatment included an IDH1 peptide vaccine. The receptor was derived from a man in his forties or fifties with glioma.

As DNA, the CDR3 is TGTGCCAGCAGCGAGTCTAGCGTCTCCTACAATGAGCAGTTCTTC. Its protein is CASSESSVSYNEQFF. V is TRBV7-3 and J is TRBJ2-1, with D possibly TRBD2 on 6 matching bases. Germline V gene lookup returns CDR1 SGHTA and CDR2 FQGTGA. Trimming removed 5 bases at V and 0 bases at J, with 11 bases between. The CDR3 length is 15 residues.